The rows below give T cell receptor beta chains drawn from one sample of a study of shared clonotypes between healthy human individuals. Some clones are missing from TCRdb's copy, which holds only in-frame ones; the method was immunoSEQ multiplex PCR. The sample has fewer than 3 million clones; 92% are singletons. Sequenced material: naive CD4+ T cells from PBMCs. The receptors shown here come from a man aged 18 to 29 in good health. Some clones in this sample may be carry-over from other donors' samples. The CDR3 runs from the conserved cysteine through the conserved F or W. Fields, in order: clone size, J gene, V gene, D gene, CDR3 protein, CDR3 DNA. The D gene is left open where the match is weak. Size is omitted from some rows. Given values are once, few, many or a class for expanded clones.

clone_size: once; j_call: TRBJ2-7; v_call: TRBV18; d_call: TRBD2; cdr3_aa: CASSQREGDYEQYF; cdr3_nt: TGTGCCAGCTCTCAACGGGAGGGGGACTACGAGCAGTACTTC
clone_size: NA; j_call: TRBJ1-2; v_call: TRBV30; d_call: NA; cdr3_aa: CAWTRSYGYTF; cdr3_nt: TGTGCCTGGACAAGGAGCTATGGCTACACCTTC
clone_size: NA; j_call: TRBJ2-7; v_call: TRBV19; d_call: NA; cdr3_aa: CASSSTPRSPYEQYF; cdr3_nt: TGTGCCAGTAGTTCGACCCCGAGGTCTCCCTACGAGCAGTACTTC
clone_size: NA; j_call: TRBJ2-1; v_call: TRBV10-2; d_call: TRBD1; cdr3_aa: CASRAENTLRDRERNEQFF; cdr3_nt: TGCGCCAGCAGAGCCGAAAACACCCTCCGGGACAGGGAGAGGAATGAGCAGTTCTTC
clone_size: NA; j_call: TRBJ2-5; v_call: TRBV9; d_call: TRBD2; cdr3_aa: CASSTGTTLGTQYF; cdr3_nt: TGTGCCAGCAGCACCGGGACTACCCTAGGGACCCAGTACTTC
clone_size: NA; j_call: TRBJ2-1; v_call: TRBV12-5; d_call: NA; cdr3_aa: CASEFGGGEQFF; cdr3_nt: TGTGCTAGTGAGTTTGGGGGTGGAGAGCAGTTCTTC
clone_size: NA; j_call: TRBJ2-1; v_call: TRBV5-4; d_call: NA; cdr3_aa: CASSLRDYNEQFF; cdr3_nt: TGTGCCAGCAGCTTGCGGGACTACAATGAGCAGTTCTTC
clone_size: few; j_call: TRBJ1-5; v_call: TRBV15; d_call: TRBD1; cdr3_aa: CATRDDRDRNQPQHF; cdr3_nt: TGTGCCACCAGAGACGACAGGGATCGCAATCAGCCCCAGCATTTT
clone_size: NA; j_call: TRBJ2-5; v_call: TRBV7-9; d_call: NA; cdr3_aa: CASSLASGQETQYF; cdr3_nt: TGTGCCAGCAGCTTAGCGTCAGGTCAAGAGACCCAGTACTTC
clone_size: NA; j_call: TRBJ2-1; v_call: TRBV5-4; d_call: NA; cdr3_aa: CASSLAGRHNEQFF; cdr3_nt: TGTGCCAGCAGCTTGGCAGGGCGCCACAATGAGCAGTTCTTC
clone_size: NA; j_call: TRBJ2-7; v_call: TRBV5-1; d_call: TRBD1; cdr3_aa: CASSLEVPGTVAYEQYF; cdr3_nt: TGCGCCAGCAGCTTGGAAGTTCCCGGGACAGTAGCCTACGAGCAGTACTTC
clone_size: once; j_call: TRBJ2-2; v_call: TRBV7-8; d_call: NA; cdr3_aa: CASSPWGRGGGTGELFF; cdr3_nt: TGTGCCAGCAGCCCGTGGGGCAGGGGTGGGGGCACCGGGGAGCTGTTTTTT
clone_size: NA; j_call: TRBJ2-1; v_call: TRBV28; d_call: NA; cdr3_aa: CASSCFRAGRTNEQFF; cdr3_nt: TGTGCCAGCAGCTGCTTTCGGGCAGGGCGGACCAATGAGCAGTTCTTC
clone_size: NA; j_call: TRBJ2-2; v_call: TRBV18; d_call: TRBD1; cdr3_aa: CASSPPGTGGTGELFF; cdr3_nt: TGTGCCAGCTCACCACCCGGGACAGGGGGCACCGGGGAGCTGTTTTTT
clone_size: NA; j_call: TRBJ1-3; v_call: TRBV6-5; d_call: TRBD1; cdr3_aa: CASTDRDSGNTIYF; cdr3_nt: TGTGCCAGCACTGACAGGGACTCGGGAAACACCATATATTTT
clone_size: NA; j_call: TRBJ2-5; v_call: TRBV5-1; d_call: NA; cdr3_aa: CASSPLDREETQYF; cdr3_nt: TGCGCCAGCAGCCCATTAGACAGAGAAGAGACCCAGTACTTC
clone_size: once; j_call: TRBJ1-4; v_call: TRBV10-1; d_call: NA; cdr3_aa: CASRADGNEKLFF; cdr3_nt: TGCGCCAGCAGAGCGGACGGTAATGAAAAACTGTTTTTT
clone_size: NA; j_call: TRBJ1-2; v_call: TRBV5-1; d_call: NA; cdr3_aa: CASSTGSYSTVGGYTF; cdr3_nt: TGCGCCAGCAGCACCGGGAGTTACAGCACCGTGGGTGGCTACACCTTC
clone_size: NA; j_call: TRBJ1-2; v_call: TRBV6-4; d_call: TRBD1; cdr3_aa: CASSAPSDREDYGYTF; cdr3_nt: TGTGCCAGCAGTGCTCCCAGTGACAGGGAGGACTATGGCTACACCTTC
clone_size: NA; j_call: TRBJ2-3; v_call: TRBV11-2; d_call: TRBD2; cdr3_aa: CASSLALAGTTDTQYF; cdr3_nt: TGTGCCAGCAGCTTAGCTCTAGCGGGGACCACAGATACGCAGTATTTT
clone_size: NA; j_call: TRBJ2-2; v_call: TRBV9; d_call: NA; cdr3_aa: CASSVVQTGELFF; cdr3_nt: TGTGCCAGCAGCGTAGTCCAAACCGGGGAGCTGTTTTTT
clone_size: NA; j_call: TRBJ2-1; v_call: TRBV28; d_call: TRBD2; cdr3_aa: CASSPRTSGYNEQFF; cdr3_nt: TGTGCCAGCAGCCCTCGGACTAGCGGCTACAATGAGCAGTTCTTC
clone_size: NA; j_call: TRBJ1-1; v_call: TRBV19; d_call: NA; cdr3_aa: CASRMGALWDTEAFF; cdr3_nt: TGTGCCAGTAGAATGGGGGCCCTTTGGGACACTGAAGCTTTCTTT
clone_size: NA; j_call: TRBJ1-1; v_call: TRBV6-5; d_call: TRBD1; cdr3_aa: CASSYRQGAEAFF; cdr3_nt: TGTGCCAGCAGTTACAGACAGGGGGCTGAAGCTTTCTTT
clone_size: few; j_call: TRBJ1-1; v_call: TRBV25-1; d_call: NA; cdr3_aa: CASSDPGTGAFF; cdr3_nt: TGTGCCAGCAGTGATCCCGGGACGGGAGCTTTCTTT
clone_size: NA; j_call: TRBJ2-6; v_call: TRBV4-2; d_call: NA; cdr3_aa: CASSQEPQGSGANVLTF; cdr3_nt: TGTGCCAGCAGCCAAGAACCTCAGGGATCTGGGGCCAACGTCCTGACTTTC
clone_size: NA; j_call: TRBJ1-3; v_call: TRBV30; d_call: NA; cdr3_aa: CAWGASSGNTIYF; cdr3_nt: TGTGCCTGGGGGGCCTCCTCTGGAAACACCATATATTTT
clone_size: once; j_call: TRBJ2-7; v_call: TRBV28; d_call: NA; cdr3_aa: CASSRLADTYEQYF; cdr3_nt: TGTGCCAGCAGTCGGCTAGCAGATACCTACGAGCAGTACTTC
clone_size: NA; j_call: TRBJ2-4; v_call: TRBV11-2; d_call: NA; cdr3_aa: CASNPPGFNIQYF; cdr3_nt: TGTGCCAGCAACCCTCCGGGGTTCAACATTCAGTACTTC